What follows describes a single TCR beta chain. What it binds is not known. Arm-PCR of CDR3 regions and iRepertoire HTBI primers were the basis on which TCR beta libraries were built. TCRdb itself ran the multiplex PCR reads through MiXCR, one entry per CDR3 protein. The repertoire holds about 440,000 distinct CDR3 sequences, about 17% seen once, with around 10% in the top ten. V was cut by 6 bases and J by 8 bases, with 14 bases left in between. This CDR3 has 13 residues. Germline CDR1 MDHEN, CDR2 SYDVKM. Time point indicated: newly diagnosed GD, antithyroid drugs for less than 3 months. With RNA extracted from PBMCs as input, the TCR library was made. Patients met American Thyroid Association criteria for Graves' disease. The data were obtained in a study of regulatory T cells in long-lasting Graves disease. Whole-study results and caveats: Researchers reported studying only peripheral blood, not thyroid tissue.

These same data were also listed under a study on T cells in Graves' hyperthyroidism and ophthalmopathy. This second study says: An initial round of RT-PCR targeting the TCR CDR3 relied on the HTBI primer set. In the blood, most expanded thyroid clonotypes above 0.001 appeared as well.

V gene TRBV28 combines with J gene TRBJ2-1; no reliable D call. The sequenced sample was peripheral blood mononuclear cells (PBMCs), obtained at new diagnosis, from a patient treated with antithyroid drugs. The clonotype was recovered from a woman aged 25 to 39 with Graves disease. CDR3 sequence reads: CASSFAGPDEQFF. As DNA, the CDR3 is TGTGCCAGCAGCTTCGCCGGCCCGGATGAGCAGTTCTTC.